The 18 T cell receptor beta chains below come from one sample, sequenced in a study of T cells in Graves' hyperthyroidism and ophthalmopathy. Amplification of TCR beta CDR3 regions used RNA as the template. During a first-round RT-PCR of the TCR CDR3, the HTBI primer set was used. TCRdb reprocessed the multiplex PCR reads with MiXCR, giving one entry per CDR3 protein. The data hold around 600,000 distinct CDR3 sequences, with about 14% observed a single time. Material for sequencing was blood. These receptors were obtained from a woman aged 50 to 60 with Graves' ophthalmopathy.

This clonotype was seen more than once but under ten times. This chain uses TRBV6-2 or TRBV6-3 with TRBJ2-4; D may be TRBD2 (7 bases). The CDR3 runs to 20 residues. Germline assignment: CDR1 MNHEY and CDR2 SVGEGT. V dropped 0 bases and J dropped 5 bases, with 26 bases sitting between them. CDR3 in amino acids: CASSYSLRSSGTPRENIQYF. As DNA, the CDR3 is TGTGCCAGCAGTTACTCGCTTAGGAGCAGCGGGACACCAAGGGAAAACATTCAGTACTTC.

This clonotype was detected ten times or more. The rearrangement joins TRBV5-1 to TRBJ2-7, with TRBD2 identical over 9 bases. The germline V gene encodes CDR1 SGHRS and CDR2 YFSETQ. The CDR3 is 14 residues long. With V trimmed by 6 bases and J by 2 bases, 6 bases remained unmatched. The CDR3 is CASTPTSGTYEQYF. The CDR3 bases are TGCGCCAGCACACCGACTAGCGGAACCTACGAGCAGTACTTC.

This clonotype came up a few times. CDR3 amino acids: CASSRQTGGRETQYF. The DNA of the CDR3 is TGCGCCAGCAGTCGACAAACAGGGGGCCGCGAGACCCAGTACTTC. The gene calls are TRBV5-1 and TRBJ2-5; 9 nucleotides agree with TRBD1. The CDR3 consists of 15 residues. Germline assignment: CDR1 SGHRS and CDR2 YFSETQ. Trimming took 5 bases from V and 5 from J; bases not matched to a gene: 10.

This clonotype was observed at least ten times. This chain joins TRBV5-8 and TRBJ2-1; 7 nucleotides match TRBD1. The germline V gene encodes CDR1 SGHTS and CDR2 YDEGEE. This CDR3 has 15 residues. J lost 4 bases, V lost 4 bases, and 8 bases had no gene match. The CDR3 nucleotides read TGTGCCAGCAGCATCAGACAGGGTCCTTACAATGAGCAGTTCTTC. Amino acids: CASSIRQGPYNEQFF.

The chain couples TRBV12-3 or TRBV12-4 to TRBJ2-4, with D maybe TRBD1 (5 bases). The germline V and J ends were trimmed by 5 bases and 2 bases, with 13 bases remaining between them. The CDR3 totals 15 residues. The CDR3 loop is CASSLSRGSKNIQYF. As DNA, the CDR3 is TGTGCCAGCAGTCTATCTAGGGGATCCAAAAACATTCAGTACTTC.

Many counts were recorded for this clonotype. CDR3 DNA sequence: TGTGCCAGCAGCCAAGATTTGGAGGCCCCCCTGACCTCCGAGCAGTACTTC. Encoded protein: CASSQDLEAPLTSEQYF. J is TRBJ2-7 and V is TRBV3-1; perhaps TRBD2 as D (5 bases). The CDR3 length is 17 residues. V was clipped by 0 bases and J by 6 bases, with 21 bases between them. Per the germline V gene, CDR1 is LGHDT and CDR2 is YNNKEL (reference sequence).

This clonotype was seen repeatedly, ten times or more. The chain couples TRBV5-5 to TRBJ2-5; possible D gene TRBD1, 6 bases. Germline loops: CDR1 SGHKS, CDR2 YYEKEE (reference sequence). The V and J ends lost 6 bases and 1 base respectively, with 10 bases between them. This CDR3 is built from 13 residues. The CDR3: CASTTDSQETQYF. DNA for the CDR3: TGTGCCAGCACCACGGACAGCCAAGAGACCCAGTACTTC.

This clonotype was seen at least ten times. The CDR3 nucleotides read TGTGCCAGCAGTGACCTGACAGGGTATCGGCAAGAGACCCAGTACTTC. The encoded protein is CASSDLTGYRQETQYF. The J gene is TRBJ2-5, the V gene TRBV6-1, with 7 bases identical to TRBD1. The germline V gene has CDR1 MNHNS and CDR2 SASEGT. The CDR3 totals 16 residues. The V gene end was trimmed by 3 bases and the J gene end by 2 bases; junction bases not matched to a gene: 9.

The chain joins TRBV10-3 to TRBJ1-3; D not resolved. The CDR3 consists of 14 residues. With 8 bases removed from V and 0 bases from J, the gap between germline ends came to 11 bases. The germline CDR1 and CDR2 sequences are ENHRY and SYGVKD. The CDR3 DNA sequence: TGTGCCATCGGAAGTCGGCTCTCTGGAAACACCATATATTTT. Its protein is CAIGSRLSGNTIYF.

This clonotype was counted between two and nine times. J is TRBJ2-2 and V is TRBV24-1, with 9 bases identical to TRBD1. The CDR3 has 17 amino acids. Trimming took 4 bases from V and 4 from J; bases not matched to a gene: 9. The germline V gene has CDR1 KGHDR and CDR2 SFDVKD. The DNA of the CDR3 is TGTGCCACCAGTGACTACCCAGGACAGGGGCGCACCGGGGAGCTGTTTTTT. It codes for CATSDYPGQGRTGELFF.

V and J are TRBV27 and TRBJ1-3; 9 bases match TRBD1. The V segment lost 5 bases and the J segment 0 bases; nucleotides outside the gene matches: 2. The CDR3 contains 15 residues. CDR1 and CDR2 (germline): MNHEY, SMNVEV (reference sequence). The CDR3 loop is CASSTQGASGNTIYF. The CDR3 DNA reads as TGTGCCAGCAGTACACAGGGGGCCTCTGGAAACACCATATATTTT.

This rearrangement joins TRBV19 to TRBJ1-2; D perhaps matches TRBD1 (6 bases). V lost 2 bases to trimming and J lost 4 bases, with 17 bases between them. Looked up from germline, CDR1 is LNHDA and CDR2 is SQIVND (reference sequence). The CDR3 spans 16 residues. The CDR3: CASSIMRGRGGYGYTF. The DNA of the CDR3 is TGTGCCAGTAGTATAATGCGGGGCAGGGGAGGCTATGGCTACACCTTC.

There are many counts of this clonotype. At one boundary the junction diverges from the germline segment, which might be a read error. The chain is built from TRBV11-1 and TRBJ2-3; D is possibly TRBD2 (5 bases). Germline CDR1 SGHAT, CDR2 FQDESV (reference sequence). This CDR3 contains 15 residues. The chain's CDR3 is CASSLKAEPTYTQYF. CDR3 bases: TGTGCCAGCAGCTTAAAAGCGGAGCCCACATATACGCAGTATTTT.

In this sample, this clonotype turned up many times. The chain has TRBV15 and TRBJ2-1, with D perhaps TRBD2 (6 bases). Germline V gene data show CDR1 as LNHNV and CDR2 as YYDKDF (reference sequence). Trimming left V 1 base short and J 3 bases short, with 10 bases between. The CDR3 sequence is 15 residues long. This CDR3 reads CATSRAKEGYNEQFF. CDR3 in DNA: TGTGCCACCAGCAGAGCTAAGGAGGGCTACAATGAGCAGTTCTTC.

This clonotype was recorded many times. The V gene is TRBV6-2 or TRBV6-3, the J gene TRBJ2-1; TRBD2 aligns across 11 bases. V gave up 2 bases and J gave up 2 bases; unmatched junction bases: 11. Germline CDR1 and CDR2: MNHEY and SVGEGT. The CDR3 loop spans 19 amino acids. The CDR3, as DNA: TGTGCCAGCAGTTACGGGCTAGCGGGAGGACCCCACACCTACAATGAGCAGTTCTTC. It is translated as CASSYGLAGGPHTYNEQFF.

This chain links TRBV27 with TRBJ2-7; 13 bases are shared with TRBD2. The length of the CDR3 is 17 residues. V lost 2 bases, J lost 3 bases, and 7 bases stayed unmatched. Germline-derived CDR1 and CDR2 are MNHEY and SMNVEV (reference sequence). CDR3 region: CASSLIPRLAGGYEQYF. The CDR3 DNA reads TGTGCCAGCAGTTTAATCCCGAGACTAGCGGGAGGCTACGAGCAGTACTTC.

This clonotype was counted only a few times. The chain uses TRBV28 and TRBJ2-1; 7 nucleotides align to TRBD2. The CDR3 totals 13 residues. Trimming took 8 bases from V and 7 from J; bases not matched to a gene: 8. Germline CDR1 and CDR2: MDHEN and SYDVKM. CDR3 region: CASDYPGGNEQFF. The CDR3 DNA follows: TGTGCCAGCGACTACCCGGGAGGTAATGAGCAGTTCTTC.

In its sample, this clonotype was seen many times. The chain couples TRBV12-3 or TRBV12-4 to TRBJ2-3; 13 nucleotides align to TRBD2. The V gene end was trimmed by 5 bases and the J gene end by 6 bases; junction bases not matched to a gene: 8. CDR3 size: 16 residues. CDR3 residues: CASSPRTSGSLDTQYF. As DNA, the CDR3 is TGTGCCAGCAGTCCGCGGACTAGCGGGAGCTTGGATACGCAGTATTTT.